Listed below are T cell receptor beta chains from one sample, sequenced in a study of blood T cells in healthy people across ages. TCRdb reanalysed the 5' RACE reads using MiXCR and keeps one entry per CDR3 protein. The repertoire includes over 1,200,000 distinct CDR3 sequences, approximately 59% of them detected once, and 6.5% to 8% sits in the top ten. The material sequenced was blood. Receptor source: a man between 18 and 29 years old in good health. Each CDR3 is given without its conserved first and last residue. Clone sizes are given selectively: once, few, many, or a class where the clone is expanded.

clone_size j_call cdr3_length v_call cdr3_aa
. TRBJ2-7 13 TRBV28 ASSVTGTGRNEQY
few TRBJ2-2 13 TRBV4-1 ASSHPDGHTGELF
. TRBJ2-2 16 TRBV6-5 ASSSEPSGGVDTGELF
few TRBJ1-2 13 TRBV29-1 SVRDRILANYGYT
. . 15 TRBV7-9 ASSPPDGTSSWYEQY
. TRBJ1-5 13 TRBV10-3 AISESPLRQQPQH
. TRBJ1-4 13 TRBV7-2 ASSGTGATNEKLF
few TRBJ2-1 11 TRBV7-9 ASRAAEGNEQF
. . 12 TRBV12-3/TRBV12-4 ASSLRPSGYEQY
. TRBJ2-5 11 TRBV12-3/TRBV12-4 ASSLGQRETQY
. TRBJ1-6 15 TRBV4-2 ASSHRDSFEVGRTLH
. TRBJ2-1 9 TRBV12-3/TRBV12-4 ASRQDVEQF
. TRBJ2-7 11 TRBV20-1 SARKTPSYEQY
. TRBJ1-1 12 TRBV7-8 ASSPGILNTEAF
. TRBJ2-7 10 TRBV20-1 SASPTVYEQY
. TRBJ1-1 13 TRBV20-1 SAGRRDFRDSEAF
few TRBJ2-3 11 TRBV12-3/TRBV12-4 ASSLVSDGAQY
. TRBJ2-7 10 TRBV6-1 ASKTDSYEQY
. . 12 TRBV12-3/TRBV12-4 TSSPGLETYEQY
. TRBJ1-5 14 TRBV4-3 ASSQDLDRENQPQH
. TRBJ2-7 16 TRBV4-1 ASSQELHGTHISYEQY
. TRBJ1-1 13 TRBV5-1 ASSPRTGEVTEAF
few TRBJ2-3 12 TRBV20-1 SASGTSRRDTQY
. TRBJ2-7 12 TRBV4-1 ASSQDRTLNEQY
once TRBJ2-2 13 TRBV6-1 ASSEGRHYTGELF
. TRBJ1-1 10 TRBV6-2/TRBV6-3 ATVSGNTEAF
. TRBJ1-6 13 TRBV12-3/TRBV12-4 ASSQDPPYNSPLH
once TRBJ1-1 10 TRBV2 ASSPWGPEAF
. TRBJ1-5 16 TRBV14 ASSQGSGTEISNQPQH
few . 12 TRBV5-8 ASSLGGSFYEQY
. TRBJ1-6 14 TRBV9 ASSAREPNYNSPLH
once TRBJ1-5 12 TRBV25-1 ASSSGVVGQPQH
. TRBJ1-1 12 TRBV29-1 SVEGIGQEHEAF
. TRBJ1-1 13 TRBV12-3/TRBV12-4 ASSHNTDTYFEAF
few TRBJ2-7 16 TRBV29-1 SVGVLGQGPPESYEQY
few TRBJ2-7 11 TRBV20-1 SARGLLSYEQY
. TRBJ2-7 13 TRBV7-9 ASSQGPRGDYEQY
. . 13 TRBV28 ATSMNREAGETQY
few TRBJ1-4 9 TRBV15 ATWTAEKLF
. TRBJ1-1 12 TRBV20-1 SARVGAANTEAF
once TRBJ1-1 10 TRBV29-1 SVETDRVGAF
few TRBJ2-7 11 TRBV7-2 ASSLDPRDEQY
. . 12 TRBV7-8 ASSPTSRGETQY
once TRBJ2-7 13 TRBV7-9 ASSLVVGALYEQY
. TRBJ2-7 12 TRBV6-6 ASRSSGGNYEQY
few TRBJ2-1 12 TRBV29-1 SVDDDSSYNEQF
few TRBJ2-4 12 TRBV28 ASSTGQGADIQY
. TRBJ2-7 12 TRBV2 ASSEGRGNYEQY
few TRBJ1-1 14 TRBV5-5 ASSPRDSSVNTEAF
. TRBJ2-7 13 TRBV3-1 ASSPELAVNYEQY
. TRBJ1-5 13 TRBV6-1 ASSSFPLGNQPQH
. TRBJ2-3 15 TRBV7-2 ASSRRTSGRSTDTQY
. TRBJ2-4 9 TRBV6-2/TRBV6-3 ASSYSNIQY
. TRBJ1-1 11 TRBV3-1 ASSQDRWEKAF
. TRBJ1-1 15 TRBV15 ATSRDRATYGCTEAF
. TRBJ1-1 12 TRBV7-9 ASSLRIGKSEAF
. TRBJ2-3 13 TRBV4-2 ASSQPAQGPDTQY
. TRBJ2-7 14 TRBV9 ASSVALEVTSWEQY
. TRBJ1-6 15 TRBV3-1 ASSEKTSSSYNSPLH
. TRBJ2-5 18 TRBV7-2 ASSNVYPGPNAATEETQY